These 14 T cell receptor beta chains were all obtained from the same sample, sequenced in a study of identical twins. TCRdb processed the 5' RACE reads anew with MiXCR; each CDR3 protein has one entry. This table holds hundreds of thousands of distinct CDR3 sequences, roughly an eighth found once. Sequencing used memory (CD45RO+) T cells sorted from blood. These receptors came from a woman aged 18 to 35 in good health.

This chain's CDR3 is CASRTAGTVSSSYNEQFF. The CDR3 nucleotides are TGTGCCAGCCGCACAGCCGGGACAGTCTCCAGCTCCTACAATGAGCAGTTCTTC. The chain links TRBV2 to TRBJ2-1, with TRBD1 matching 7 bases. The CDR3 length is 18 residues. Trimming at V came to 8 bases and at J to 0 bases, leaving 16 bases not matched to a gene. Germline-derived CDR1 and CDR2 are SNHLY and FYNNEI.

This rearrangement joins TRBV7-2 to TRBJ2-1; 11 bases match TRBD2. The length of the CDR3 is 15 residues. CDR1 and CDR2 from the germline V gene are SGHTA and FQGNSA. The trim removed 3 bases at V and 5 bases at J, leaving 3 bases unmatched. CDR3 protein: CASSFTSGSNNEQFF. Here the CDR3 DNA reads TGTGCCAGCAGCTTCACTAGCGGGAGTAACAATGAGCAGTTCTTC.

This rearrangement joins TRBV7-9 to TRBJ2-5, with TRBD1 matching 10 bases. The V gene's germline CDR1 is SEHNR and CDR2 FQNEAQ (reference sequence). With 6 bases clipped from V and 0 bases from J, the junction kept 4 bases outside the gene matches. This CDR3 comprises 15 residues. DNA for the CDR3: TGTGCCAGCAGTTTGGGACAGGGGTACCAAGAGACCCAGTACTTC. This encodes CASSLGQGYQETQYF.

The rearrangement links TRBV7-2 to TRBJ2-5; D not certain. V lost 4 bases, J lost 4 bases, and 7 bases lay in between. CDR3 length equals 12 residues. Per the germline V gene, CDR1 is SGHTA and CDR2 is FQGNSA. For the CDR3, the DNA is TGTGCCAGCAGCTCGGTCCTAGAGACCCAGTACTTC. Translating it yields CASSSVLETQYF.

The gene calls are TRBV4-3 and TRBJ2-2; 7 bases agree with TRBD1. The CDR3 has 15 residues. The junction had 2 bases not matched to a gene; V was cut back by 1 base and J by 3 bases. The germline gives CDR1 LGHNA, CDR2 YSLEER. CDR3 bases: TGCGCCAGCAGCCAAGGCGACAGGGACACCGGGGAGCTGTTTTTT. Residues: CASSQGDRDTGELFF.

This chain connects TRBV11-3 to TRBJ2-5; D gene ambiguous. Trimming pared 3 bases from V and 3 bases from J, leaving 11 bases between. Germline-derived CDR1 and CDR2 are SGHNT and YENEEA. The CDR3 is made up of 14 amino acids. The DNA for the CDR3 is TGTGCCAGCAGCTTGAACGGCGGCAAAGAGACCCAGTACTTC. It translates to CASSLNGGKETQYF. The full variable domain, completed using reference TRBV11-3 and TRBJ2-5, is EAGVVQSPRYKIIEKKQPVAFWCNPISGHNTLYWYLQNLGQGPELLIRYENEEAVDDSQLPKDRFSAERLKGVDSTLKIQPAELGDSAVYLCASSLNGGKETQYFGPGTRLLVL.

The table lists this clonotype with a few counts. The J gene is TRBJ2-2, the V gene TRBV12-3 or TRBV12-4, with D unresolved. V was trimmed by 7 bases and J by 5 bases, leaving 11 bases between them. The CDR3 has 13 amino acids. CDR3 amino acids: CASTPPGTGELFF. The CDR3 DNA reads TGTGCCAGCACCCCACCCGGAACCGGGGAGCTGTTTTTT.

Only a few counts were recorded for this clonotype. This chain connects TRBV9 to TRBJ2-2; D call uncertain. The germline V and J ends were trimmed by 3 bases and 6 bases, with 15 bases remaining between them. Germline V gene lookup returns CDR1 SGDLS and CDR2 YYNGEE. This CDR3 has 15 residues. The CDR3 nucleotides read TGTGCCAGCAGCGCACACGGCCCCACCGCCGGGGAGCTGTTTTTT. Protein product: CASSAHGPTAGELFF.

This clonotype has only a few counts. The genes are TRBV2 and TRBJ2-6, with a weak D call TRBD2 (6 bases). Trimming pared 8 bases from V and 3 bases from J, leaving 11 bases between. This CDR3 is 14 amino acids long. From germline, CDR1 is SNHLY and CDR2 FYNNEI. CDR3: CASGRSIGANVLTF. The CDR3 bases are TGTGCCAGCGGGAGGTCAATTGGGGCCAACGTCCTGACTTTC. The entire variable domain, with the rest obtained from reference TRBV2 and TRBJ2-6, is as follows: EPEVTQTPSHQVTQMGQEVILRCVPISNHLYFYWYRQILGQKVEFLVSFYNNEISEKSEIFDDQFSVERPDGSNFTLKIRSTKLEDSAMYFCASGRSIGANVLTFGAGSRLTVL.

This clonotype was seen a handful of times. The chain has TRBV7-3 and TRBJ1-5; D is perhaps TRBD1 (6 bases). Trimming stripped 5 bases from V and 5 bases from J, with 16 bases between. Germline V gene sequence: CDR1 SGHTA, CDR2 FQGTGA. The CDR3 consists of 15 residues. CDR3 in amino acids: CASSPGGPGDQPQHF. CDR3 bases: TGTGCCAGCAGCCCAGGTGGGCCAGGGGATCAGCCCCAGCATTTT.

This clonotype was observed a handful of times. V gene TRBV7-2 combines with J gene TRBJ2-1, with TRBD2 identical over 9 bases. Germline trimming cut 6 bases from V and 7 bases from J; bases unmatched to any gene: 7. The germline gives CDR1 SGHTA, CDR2 FQGNSA. The CDR3 contains 14 residues. The CDR3 bases are TGTGCCAGCAGGAGGAGGGCGGGGGGGAATGAGCAGTTCTTC. Protein: CASRRRAGGNEQFF.

The CDR3 coding sequence is TGCAGTGCTAGGTCGGCGCGGGAGCCGATTGTAGGTGAGCAGTACTTC. This encodes CSARSAREPIVGEQYF. This rearrangement joins TRBV20-1 to TRBJ2-7; 7 positions agree with TRBD2. CDR3 length equals 16 residues. CDR1 and CDR2 from the germline V gene are DFQATT and SNEGSKA (reference sequence). The V gene end was trimmed by 3 bases and the J gene end by 7 bases; junction bases not matched to a gene: 18.

This clonotype was seen many times. This rearrangement joins TRBV5-1 to TRBJ1-5; possibly TRBD1 for D (6 bases). Trimming cost V 3 bases and J 2 bases, with 12 bases left between them. The CDR3 contains 15 residues. Germline lookup yields CDR1 SGHRS and CDR2 YFSETQ. The CDR3 bases are TGCGCCAGCAGCTCGTCAGGGGCTCGCAATCAGCCCCAGCATTTT. This sequence encodes CASSSSGARNQPQHF.

This clonotype was recorded at least ten times. This sequence joins TRBV12-3 or TRBV12-4 and TRBJ2-5; maybe TRBD1 (6 bases). The CDR3 is 14 residues long. With 6 bases removed from V and 2 bases from J, the gap between germline ends came to 13 bases. CDR3 nucleotide sequence: TGTGCCAGCAGACAGGGACCCATGCAAGAGACCCAGTACTTC. This gives the protein CASRQGPMQETQYF.